These 11 T cell receptor beta chains originate from one sample sequenced in a study of CD8+ T cells in alopecia areata. RNA extraction and reverse transcription yielded cDNA as sequencing template. Sequenced by immunoSEQ multiplex PCR; TCRdb stores in-frame clones only, minus some. This table has approximately 200,000 clones, 45% to 65% appearing once. Indicated treatment: oral pan-JAK inhibitor, 5-10 mg twice daily. The sequences come from CD4+ T cells sorted from blood, collected at week 4, from a patient treated with tofacitinib. The receptor source for this set is a human donor with alopecia areata.

Of note for this clone: Other DNA sequences within the sample encode an identical CDR3. V and J are TRBV5-1 and TRBJ2-1; 9 positions agree with TRBD2. The CDR3 runs to 14 residues. J gave up 7 bases and V 0 bases, and 2 bases lay outside the gene matches. Germline CDR1 is SGHRS and CDR2 is YFSETQ. The CDR3 sequence: CASSLGLAANEQFF. CDR3 in DNA: TGCGCCAGCAGCTTGGGACTAGCGGCTAATGAGCAGTTCTTC.

V gene TRBV2 combines with J gene TRBJ2-7, with D unclear. The germline V gene has CDR1 SNHLY and CDR2 FYNNEI. The CDR3 has 13 amino acids. V was cut by 2 bases and J by 2 bases, with 7 bases left in between. CDR3 region: CASSELGAYEQYF. Written as DNA, the CDR3 is TGTGCCAGCAGTGAACTTGGGGCCTACGAGCAGTACTTC.

The V call is TRBV2, the J call TRBJ2-5; 14 bases fit TRBD2. Trimming cost V 10 bases and J 4 bases; bases outside gene matches: 8. The CDR3 runs 15 residues. Germline-derived CDR1 and CDR2 are SNHLY and FYNNEI. CDR3 sequence reads: CATPPGLAGVETQYF. The CDR3 DNA reads TGTGCCACCCCCCCGGGACTAGCGGGAGTAGAGACCCAGTACTTC.

CDR3 in amino acids: CSVVTGYEQYF. The CDR3 DNA follows: TGCAGCGTCGTGACAGGTTACGAGCAGTACTTC. The chain has TRBV29-1 and TRBJ2-7; possibly TRBD1 for D (6 bases). The CDR3 has 11 residues. Germline V gives CDR1 SQVTM, CDR2 ANQGSEA. Trimming left V 6 bases short and J 4 bases short, with 10 bases between.

This clone was counted between two and nine times. This chain joins TRBV6-5 and TRBJ2-1; 8 bases agree with TRBD2. The CDR3 runs to 15 residues. The V and J ends lost 8 bases and 3 bases, in that order; junction bases with no gene match: 9. The V gene's germline CDR1 is MNHEY and CDR2 SVGAGI. The CDR3 nucleotides read TGTGCCAGCTTTAGAGCGGGAGCCAACTACAATGAGCAGTTCTTC. As protein: CASFRAGANYNEQFF.

J is TRBJ2-2 and V is TRBV7-9; D perhaps matches TRBD1 (5 bases). The CDR3 loop spans 11 amino acids. Looked up from germline, CDR1 is SEHNR and CDR2 is FQNEAQ (reference sequence). V lost 6 bases and J lost 6, with 5 bases in between. In DNA, the CDR3 is TGTGCCAGCAGGACAGCCGGGGAGCTGTTTTTT. It specifies CASRTAGELFF.

The chain has TRBV23-1 and TRBJ1-5; the D gene is possibly TRBD1 (5 bases). Being an ORF, TRBV23-1 has a function that is uncertain. Trimming left V 4 bases short and J 7 bases short, with 17 bases between. This CDR3 has 15 residues. The CDR3 protein is CASSLLRREGQPQHF. The CDR3 DNA is TGCGCCAGCAGTCTCTTAAGGAGGGAGGGGCAGCCCCAGCATTTT.

This clone came up a few times. The chain recombines TRBV5-5 with TRBJ1-1, with D unclear. V was trimmed by 2 bases and J by 1 base, leaving 6 bases between them. The germline V gene has CDR1 SGHKS and CDR2 YYEKEE (reference sequence). This CDR3 is 13 amino acids long. CDR3 amino acids: CASSLHRNTEAFF. In nucleotides, the CDR3 is TGTGCCAGCAGCTTACACAGGAACACTGAAGCTTTCTTT. Full variable domain (rest looked up from reference TRBV5-5 and TRBJ1-1): DAGVTQSPTHLIKTRGQQVTLRCSPISGHKSVSWYQQVLGQGPQFIFQYYEKEERGRGNFPDRFSARQFPNYSSELNVNALLLGDSALYLCASSLHRNTEAFFGQGTRLTVV.

The chain's CDR3 is CASSWGNTGELFF. CDR3 in DNA: TGTGCCAGCAGCTGGGGGAACACCGGGGAGCTGTTTTTT. The V call is TRBV7-2, the J call TRBJ2-2; no definite D call. This CDR3 has 13 amino acids. Deletions cut 4 bases from V and 1 base from J, with 4 bases between. Germline V lookup: CDR1 SGHTA, CDR2 FQGNSA. Supplemented by reference TRBV7-2 and TRBJ2-2, the full variable domain reads GAGVSQSPSNKVTEKGKDVELRCDPISGHTALYWYRQSLGQGLEFLIYFQGNSAPDKSGLPSDRFSAERTGGSVSTLTIQRTQQEDSAVYLCASSWGNTGELFFGEGSRLTVL.

CDR3 loop: CASSGDRARETQYF. CDR3 in DNA: TGTGCCAGCAGTGGGGACAGGGCGAGAGAGACCCAGTACTTC. The chain joins TRBV2 to TRBJ2-5, with 9 bases aligning to TRBD1. Germline CDR1 is SNHLY and CDR2 is FYNNEI. The CDR3 is 14 amino acids. V was pared by 4 bases and J by 4 bases, with 4 bases of the junction left unmatched.

The gene calls are TRBV19 and TRBJ2-7; unclear D gene. Looked up from germline, CDR1 is LNHDA and CDR2 is SQIVND (reference sequence). V gave up 6 bases and J gave up 1 base, with 13 bases separating them. This CDR3 spans 14 amino acids. The CDR3 region is CASRTNHRSYEQYF. The CDR3, as DNA: TGTGCCAGTAGGACAAACCACAGATCCTACGAGCAGTACTTC.